The clone carrying this T cell receptor beta chain appeared once. Its antigen is unknown. The data originate from a study of post-analysis software for immune sequencing data. The study's findings and limits: Five or six TRBV segments were more frequent in patients than controls; TRBV5-6, TRBV5-1 and TRBV20-1 belonged to this group.

The CDR3 runs 13 residues. V was shortened by 5 bases and J by 6 bases, with 16 bases between the two germline ends. Germline V gives CDR1 DFQATT, CDR2 SNEGSKA (reference sequence). Carried by the TCR beta cDNA libraries were unique molecular identifiers. Input of roughly 0.95 to 10 million T cells yielded roughly 530,000 cDNA molecules. One entry per CDR3 protein, called by TCRdb with MiXCR from the PCR reads. This sample yields 820,000 or so distinct CDR3 sequences, of which around 53% are seen a single time; approximately 4.3% belongs to the top ten. This receptor was obtained from a girl aged 5 to 17 with multiple sclerosis. Sequencing input: blood. The chain carries TRBV20-1 and TRBJ1-1; D possibly corresponds to TRBD1 (5 bases). CDR3 protein: CSAYRNSGAEAFF. The CDR3 DNA is TGCAGTGCTTACAGGAACTCCGGGGCTGAAGCTTTCTTT.